The rows below give T cell receptor beta chains drawn from one sample of a study of identifying expanded T cells in peripheral blood. The assay was immunoSEQ multiplex PCR, and TCRdb's table has in-frame clones only and misses some. The data show about 94,000 clones, approximately 86% seen once. Sequencing was done on a sample of blood. The receptors were sampled from a person aged 18 to 75 in good health. The CDR3 runs from the conserved cysteine through the conserved F or W. Each record gives: V gene, CDR3 length, CDR3 protein.

TRBV30	12	CAWSGRGVEAFF
TRBV30	14	CAWSFGRPNTEAFF
TRBV12-5	14	CASGLGTVYNEQFF
TRBV4-2	16	CASSPHSTSGTDTQYF
TRBV10-3	14	CAISKTGINYEQYF
TRBV6-1	17	CASSATGAQEGTGELFF
TRBV6-6	14	CASRFTGDQSPLHF
TRBV4-1	14	CASSQVGQAYEQYF
TRBV7-3	14	CASSRQGALNEQFF
TRBV29-1	13	CSVRGGLNQPQHF
TRBV6-1	18	CASSEGTGGNSYNSPLHF
TRBV14	18	CASSQAPKTSPRGNEQFF
TRBV6-1	13	CASHRRGTSEQYF
TRBV29-1	13	CSVEGTDTYEQYF
TRBV6-1	12	CASSGGFVGYTF
TRBV5-5	15	CASSYDRGTGTEAFF
TRBV5-4	17	CASSLDPSGGASDTQYF
TRBV19	12	CASSRGVLGYTF
TRBV6-6	15	CASSWAPGQGYGYTF
TRBV19	14	CASSGQGATGELFF
TRBV19	13	CASTGEGGETQYF
TRBV27	16	CASSLWASRGNQPQHF
TRBV21-1	9	CAREPGYTF
TRBV19	14	CASSPGRQNYGYTF
TRBV5-1	18	CASSRVGPRGRGNTEAFF
TRBV11-2	16	CASSLSWGLAAYEQYF
TRBV27	13	CASSSRSNTEAFF
TRBV30	11	CAWEFGVEAFF
TRBV5-4	14	CASSGQGLGEKLFF
TRBV19	15	CASSFRDRHNQPQHF
TRBV20-1	11	CSASFGLSQHF
TRBV11-3	17	CASSLPQDSSGANVLTF
TRBV5-4	12	CASSLVGDTQYF
TRBV10-3	13	CAISGRQGYEQYF
TRBV4-2	16	CASSQVPGRGDYGYTF
TRBV6-1	15	CASSLTGGSGNTIYF
TRBV5-4	16	CASSPKDGSFTYEQYF
TRBV7-3	12	CASSSGGTEAFF
TRBV6-6	13	CASSGTGDTEAFF
TRBV5-1	15	CASSLVGRVTDTQYF
TRBV27	14	CASSPAAGNQPQHF
TRBV30	13	CAWSVSGGSEQFF
TRBV7-2	12	CASSREGYGYTF
TRBV7-2	16	CASSLAPGASGNTIYF
TRBV7-9	18	CASSPTPGGPATYNEQFF
TRBV6-6	13	CASRGLAGDEQYF
TRBV11-2	15	CASSLDRGGYGGYTF
TRBV9	15	CASSARGGGLYGYTF
TRBV5-1	16	CASSYQTVSSTDTQYF
TRBV6-1	14	CASSEVGVSGELFF